A single sample gave rise to the 30 T cell receptor beta chains below, sequenced in a study of shared clonotypes between healthy human individuals. Sequenced by immunoSEQ multiplex PCR; TCRdb stores in-frame clones only, minus some. The sample lists roughly 2 million clones, roughly 94% occurring once. Material for sequencing was naive CD4+ T cells sorted from blood. The subset: CD45RA+ positively selected. These receptors were obtained from a man aged 18 to 29 in good health.

The chain uses TRBV28 and TRBJ2-3; D call uncertain. The germline V gene encodes CDR1 MDHEN and CDR2 SYDVKM. The CDR3 is 15 residues long. Trimming stripped 1 base from V and 0 bases from J, with 8 bases between. The CDR3 DNA reads as TGTGCCAGCAGTTTATTCCCCGGGAGCACAGATACGCAGTATTTT. Translated, it gives CASSLFPGSTDTQYF.

The rearrangement joins TRBV28 to TRBJ2-3; D might be TRBD1 (5 bases). V was shortened by 7 bases and J by 4 bases, with 15 bases between the two germline ends. The length of the CDR3 is 14 residues. Germline lookup yields CDR1 MDHEN and CDR2 SYDVKM. The CDR3 spells CASTLRKGADTQYF. In DNA, the CDR3 is TGTGCCAGCACCCTTAGGAAAGGGGCAGATACGCAGTATTTT.

This clone has just a few counts. CDR3 loop: CASTGLAGDEQYF. The CDR3 bases are TGTGCCAGCACTGGACTAGCGGGAGACGAGCAGTACTTC. The chain couples TRBV6-6 to TRBJ2-5; 13 bases map to TRBD2. The DNA end lines up better with TRBJ2-7; the J call may be wrong. Looked up from germline, CDR1 is MNHNY and CDR2 is SVGAGI (reference sequence). The CDR3 is 13 residues long.

The chain joins TRBV5-4 to TRBJ2-5; the match to TRBD1 covers 9 bases. Germline V CDR1 and CDR2: SGHNT, YYREEE (reference sequence). The CDR3 sequence is 17 residues long. Germline trimming cut 0 bases from V and 1 base from J; bases unmatched to any gene: 7. The CDR3 spells CASSLGAGTGLQETQYF. Here the CDR3 DNA reads TGTGCCAGCAGCTTGGGAGCAGGGACAGGGCTCCAAGAGACCCAGTACTTC.

The chain couples TRBV7-9 to TRBJ2-3, with D perhaps matching TRBD1 (5 bases). The CDR3 has 17 residues. CDR1 and CDR2 from the germline V gene are SEHNR and FQNEAQ (reference sequence). V was shortened by 5 bases and J by 4 bases, with 22 bases between the two germline ends. CDR3 sequence: CASSLRSGFLVPDTQYF. CDR3 sequence (DNA): TGTGCCAGCAGCCTCCGTTCAGGGTTTTTAGTTCCAGATACGCAGTATTTT.

This chain connects TRBV7-8 to TRBJ1-6; D is possibly TRBD1 (5 bases). Germline CDR1 is SGHVS and CDR2 is FQNEAQ. Between the trimmed V and J ends, which lost 0 bases and 0 bases, there was a span of 21 bases. This CDR3 spans 21 amino acids. The CDR3 spells CASSLAGQWSAGSSYNSPLHF. The CDR3 DNA reads TGTGCCAGCAGCTTAGCGGGTCAGTGGTCAGCAGGGAGCTCCTATAATTCACCCCTCCACTTT.

A remark on this clone: The junction shows a germline mismatch at one end, possibly a read error. J is TRBJ2-7 and V is TRBV6-1; 8 bases fit TRBD1. This CDR3 has 15 amino acids. Germline values: CDR1 MNHNS, CDR2 SASEGT. CDR3 amino acids: CAISESPGQGSNEYF. The CDR3 DNA is TGTGCCATCAGTGAGTCCCCAGGACAGGGTTCAAATGAGTACTTC.

A remark on this clone: Other DNA sequences within the sample encode an identical CDR3. The chain recombines TRBV5-1 with TRBJ2-7; D ambiguous. The CDR3 runs 13 residues. Germline V gives CDR1 SGHRS, CDR2 YFSETQ. Between the trimmed V and J ends, which lost 0 bases and 3 bases, there was a span of 7 bases. In DNA form, the CDR3 reads TGCGCCAGCAGCTTGGAAGGCATCTACGAGCAGTACTTC. This sequence encodes CASSLEGIYEQYF.

As DNA, the CDR3 is TGTGCCAGCAGGATGGGAGGGGAAGTGGGTCAGCCCCAGCATTTT. Protein sequence: CASRMGGEVGQPQHF. This chain joins TRBV6-1 and TRBJ1-5; tentative D call: TRBD1 (5 bases). Trimming pared 6 bases from V and 6 bases from J, leaving 18 bases between. The CDR3 covers 15 residues. Germline loops: CDR1 MNHNS, CDR2 SASEGT.

In the case of this clone: A much larger clone sits a single nucleotide away, making a read error possible. This rearrangement joins TRBV5-4 to TRBJ1-2, with D possibly matching TRBD1 (6 bases). CDR3 length: 12 amino acids. Per the germline V gene, CDR1 is SGHNT and CDR2 is YYREEE (reference sequence). V was clipped by 4 bases and J by 4 bases, with 8 bases between them. The CDR3 coding sequence is TGTGCCAGCAGCCGGGACACCTATGGCTACACCTTC. It yields the protein CASSRDTYGYTF.

This clone was counted a few times. Additional DNA sequences in this sample encode the identical CDR3. The V call is TRBV30, the J call TRBJ2-7, with 7 bases fitting TRBD1. V shed 0 bases, J shed 4 bases, and the junction held 0 bases outside the gene matches. This CDR3 comprises 12 residues. Germline CDR1 GTSNPN, CDR2 SVGIG (reference sequence). This CDR3 is CAWSVQGYEQYF. The CDR3 nucleotides are TGTGCCTGGAGTGTACAGGGGTACGAGCAGTACTTC. Full variable domain (outside the CDR3, taken from reference TRBV30 and TRBJ2-7): SQTIHQWPATLVQPVGSPLSLECTVEGTSNPNLYWYRQAAGRGLQLLFYSVGIGQISSEVPQNLSASRPQDRQFILSSKKLLLSDSGFYLCAWSVQGYEQYFGPGTRLTVT.

This clone occurred many times. Other DNA variants within this sample encode the same CDR3. V gene TRBV18 combines with J gene TRBJ1-1; D is unclear. The CDR3 spans 15 residues. Germline V lookup: CDR1 KGHSH, CDR2 LQKENI. Trimming left V 1 base short and J 3 bases short, with 12 bases between. CDR3 protein: CASSPRWGGDTEAFF. The CDR3 nucleotides read TGTGCCAGCTCACCACGATGGGGAGGAGACACTGAAGCTTTCTTT.

The chain employs TRBV28 and TRBJ2-7; D perhaps matches TRBD1 (5 bases). Trimming cost V 7 bases and J 4 bases, with 17 bases left between them. From germline, CDR1 is MDHEN and CDR2 SYDVKM. The CDR3 covers 14 residues. This CDR3 reads CASNPEGVVYEQYF. Here the CDR3 DNA reads TGTGCCAGCAACCCGGAAGGGGTGGTTTACGAGCAGTACTTC. Full variable domain (rest looked up from reference TRBV28 and TRBJ2-7): DVKVTQSSRYLVKRTGEKVFLECVQDMDHENMFWYRQDPGLGLRLIYFSYDVKMKEKGDIPEGYSVSREKKERFSLILESASTNQTSMYLCASNPEGVVYEQYFGPGTRLTVT.

V usage is TRBV4-2 and J usage is TRBJ2-3; D not resolved. The V end was cut by 1 base, the J end by 6 bases, with 29 bases between. The germline gives CDR1 LGHNA, CDR2 YNFKEQ. This CDR3 has 20 amino acids. CDR3 in amino acids: CASSQGQFFRSPNNPDTQYF. The CDR3 DNA sequence: TGTGCCAGCAGCCAAGGTCAATTCTTCCGGTCGCCGAATAATCCGGATACGCAGTATTTT.

This chain connects TRBV29-1 to TRBJ1-2, with no clear D. There are 18 residues in the CDR3. Looked up from germline, CDR1 is SQVTM and CDR2 is ANQGSEA. With 3 bases removed from V and 0 bases from J, the gap between germline ends came to 23 bases. The CDR3 region is CSVDTVDPQPTANYGYTF. The CDR3 DNA reads TGCAGCGTTGATACGGTGGACCCGCAACCCACAGCTAACTATGGCTACACCTTC. Combining the CDR3 with reference TRBV29-1 and TRBJ1-2 gives the whole variable domain SAVISQKPSRDICQRGTSLTIQCQVDSQVTMMFWYRQQPGQSLTLIATANQGSEATYESGFVIDKFPISRPNLTFSTLTVSNMSPEDSSIYLCSVDTVDPQPTANYGYTFGSGTRLTVV.

V is TRBV7-8 and J is TRBJ1-6; D gene ambiguous. Deletions cut 3 bases from V and 10 bases from J, with 22 bases between. The CDR3 has 17 amino acids. Germline V gene lookup returns CDR1 SGHVS and CDR2 FQNEAQ. The CDR3 sequence: CASSLGWTAEGGSPLHF. For the CDR3, the DNA is TGTGCCAGCAGCTTGGGTTGGACTGCCGAGGGTGGATCACCCCTCCACTTT.

This clone came up once. This chain links TRBV5-6 with TRBJ2-7; tentatively, D is TRBD1 or TRBD2 (5 bases each). The CDR3 is 15 residues long. Germline-derived CDR1 and CDR2 are SGHDT and YYEEEE. Deletions cut 3 bases from V and 2 bases from J, with 15 bases between. This chain's CDR3 is CASSSPGRPAYEQYF. The CDR3 DNA is TGTGCCAGCAGCTCCCCGGGACGCCCAGCCTACGAGCAGTACTTC.

The chain is built from TRBV6-1 and TRBJ2-7; D unclear. The CDR3 has 15 residues. Germline V gene lookup returns CDR1 MNHNS and CDR2 SASEGT. V was cut by 3 bases and J by 3 bases, with 15 bases left in between. CDR3 nucleotide sequence: TGTGCCAGCAGTGAGTGGCAGGAGACCTACTACGAGCAGTACTTC. Translation: CASSEWQETYYEQYF.

The chain has TRBV6-5 and TRBJ2-3; 9 positions match TRBD2. V dropped 0 bases and J dropped 4; count of bases not matched to a gene: 5. Germline assignment: CDR1 MNHEY and CDR2 SVGAGI. The CDR3 loop spans 16 amino acids. The CDR3 DNA reads TGTGCCAGCAGTTACTCAGGCGGGAGGGTCTCAGATACGCAGTATTTT. This encodes CASSYSGGRVSDTQYF.

This clone was found a few times. The chain links TRBV19 to TRBJ1-6; D perhaps matches TRBD1 (5 bases). The ends were cut back, 1 base at V and 10 bases at J, with 14 bases in the middle. There are 15 residues in the CDR3. Per the germline V gene, CDR1 is LNHDA and CDR2 is SQIVND (reference sequence). The CDR3 nucleotides are TGTGCCAGTAGTATAGGTACAGGATTAAGCTCACCCCTCCACTTT. Its protein is CASSIGTGLSSPLHF.

A remark on this clone: Other nucleotide sequences in the sample specify the same CDR3. This sequence joins TRBV5-1 and TRBJ2-1; 11 bases are shared with TRBD2. The CDR3 covers 15 residues. Germline V lookup: CDR1 SGHRS, CDR2 YFSETQ. Trimming took 4 bases from V and 6 from J; bases not matched to a gene: 6. For the CDR3, the DNA is TGCGCCAGCAGCCCACTAGCGGGGGTCGTCAATGAGCAGTTCTTC. Its protein is CASSPLAGVVNEQFF.

This clone was recorded a few times. In the same sample, other DNA sequences code for this CDR3. The J gene is TRBJ1-2, the V gene TRBV18, with 8 nucleotides matching TRBD1. The J segment lost 4 bases and the V segment lost 2 bases, leaving 0 bases of the junction unmatched. The germline V gene has CDR1 KGHSH and CDR2 LQKENI. The CDR3 sequence is 13 residues long. The CDR3 DNA reads as TGTGCCAGCTCACCAGGACAGGGCTATGGCTACACCTTC. It is translated as CASSPGQGYGYTF.

This chain connects TRBV5-1 to TRBJ1-5, with D maybe TRBD1 (5 bases). V lost 4 bases and J 1 base, leaving 24 bases between the germline ends. Germline V gene lookup returns CDR1 SGHRS and CDR2 YFSETQ. The CDR3 covers 19 residues. This CDR3 is CASSPRGSRDGRSNQPQHF. The CDR3 coding sequence is TGCGCCAGCAGCCCCCGGGGGAGTCGGGATGGTCGGAGCAATCAGCCCCAGCATTTT.

The chain has TRBV6-1 and TRBJ2-4, with D perhaps given as TRBD1 or TRBD2 (6 bases each). The length of the CDR3 is 15 residues. The V gene lost 7 bases and the J gene lost 2 bases, with 15 bases spanning the gap. Germline CDR1 reads MNHNS; CDR2 reads SASEGT. CDR3 amino acids: CASIYSGATKNIQYF. The DNA of the CDR3 is TGTGCCAGCATTTATTCGGGGGCGACCAAAAACATTCAGTACTTC.

The rearrangement uses TRBV6-6 and TRBJ2-6; no definite D call. The V gene lost 0 bases and the J gene lost 9 bases, with 6 bases spanning the gap. The CDR3 is made up of 13 amino acids. Germline lookup yields CDR1 MNHNY and CDR2 SVGAGI (reference sequence). CDR3 sequence reads: CASSYSAGNVLTF. CDR3 sequence (DNA): TGTGCCAGCAGTTACTCGGCAGGCAACGTCCTGACTTTC.

This clone appeared a single time. The genes are TRBV7-2 and TRBJ1-3; no clear D. The CDR3 extends over 14 amino acids. The germline V gene encodes CDR1 SGHTA and CDR2 FQGNSA. V was pared by 4 bases and J by 4 bases, with 11 bases between. The CDR3 DNA is TGTGCCAGCAGCTCTGAACGTGTCGGAAACACCATATATTTT. The encoded protein is CASSSERVGNTIYF.

The V and J genes are TRBV2 and TRBJ1-1; D is uncertain. The length of the CDR3 is 13 residues. The V gene lost 6 bases and the J gene lost 1 base, with 9 bases spanning the gap. The germline gives CDR1 SNHLY, CDR2 FYNNEI. This CDR3 is CASSTNKNTEAFF. CDR3 coding DNA: TGTGCCAGCAGCACCAACAAGAACACTGAAGCTTTCTTT.

The V and J genes are TRBV6-6 and TRBJ2-7, with TRBD2 as a possible D gene (6 bases). Trimming removed 6 bases at V and 1 base at J, with 19 bases between. In germline, CDR1 is MNHNY, CDR2 SVGAGI (reference sequence). The CDR3 length is 16 residues. Here the CDR3 DNA reads TGTGCCAGCAGCATGGAGGGGCGGTCGGGGTCCTACGAGCAGTACTTC. The encoded protein is CASSMEGRSGSYEQYF.

This chain links TRBV25-1 with TRBJ1-2, with no clear D. The CDR3 has 15 amino acids. V dropped 3 bases and J dropped 2 bases, with 13 bases sitting between them. Germline assignment: CDR1 MGHDK and CDR2 SYGVNS. The CDR3 DNA follows: TGTGCCAGCAGTGATGATCTCCAATCGAACTATGGCTACACCTTC. Its translation is CASSDDLQSNYGYTF.

The chain links TRBV6-6 to TRBJ1-2; TRBD1 is a possible D gene (6 bases). The CDR3 length is 15 residues. V was shortened by 2 bases and J by 6 bases, with 16 bases between the two germline ends. Germline CDR1 MNHNY, CDR2 SVGAGI (reference sequence). The CDR3 nucleotides are TGTGCCAGCAGTTACACCAACAGGGTCAACGATGGCTACACCTTC. Translation gives CASSYTNRVNDGYTF.